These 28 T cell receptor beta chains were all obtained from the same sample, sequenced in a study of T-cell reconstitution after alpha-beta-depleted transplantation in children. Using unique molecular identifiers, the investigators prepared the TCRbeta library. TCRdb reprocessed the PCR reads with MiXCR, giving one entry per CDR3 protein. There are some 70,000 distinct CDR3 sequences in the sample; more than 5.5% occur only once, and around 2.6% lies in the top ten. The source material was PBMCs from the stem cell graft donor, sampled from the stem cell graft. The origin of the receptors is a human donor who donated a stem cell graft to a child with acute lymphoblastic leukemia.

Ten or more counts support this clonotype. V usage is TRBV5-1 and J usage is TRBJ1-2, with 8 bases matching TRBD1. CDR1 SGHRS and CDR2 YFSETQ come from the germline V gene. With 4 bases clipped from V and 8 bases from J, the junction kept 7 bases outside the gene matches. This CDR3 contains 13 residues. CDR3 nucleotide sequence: TGCGCCAGCAGCAACAGGGGGGAGCACGGCTACACCTTC. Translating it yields CASSNRGEHGYTF.

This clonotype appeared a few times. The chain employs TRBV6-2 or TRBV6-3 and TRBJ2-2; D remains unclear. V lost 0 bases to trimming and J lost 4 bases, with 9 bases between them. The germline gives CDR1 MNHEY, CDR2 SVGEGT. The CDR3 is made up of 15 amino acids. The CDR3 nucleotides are TGTGCCAGCAGTTACTCGCGGTCCACCACCGGGGAGCTGTTTTTT. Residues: CASSYSRSTTGELFF.

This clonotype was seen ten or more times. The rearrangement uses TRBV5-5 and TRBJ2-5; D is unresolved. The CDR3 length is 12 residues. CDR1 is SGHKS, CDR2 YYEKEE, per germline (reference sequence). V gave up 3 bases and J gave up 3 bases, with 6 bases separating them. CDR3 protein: CASSYREETQYF. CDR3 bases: TGTGCCAGCAGCTACAGAGAAGAGACCCAGTACTTC.

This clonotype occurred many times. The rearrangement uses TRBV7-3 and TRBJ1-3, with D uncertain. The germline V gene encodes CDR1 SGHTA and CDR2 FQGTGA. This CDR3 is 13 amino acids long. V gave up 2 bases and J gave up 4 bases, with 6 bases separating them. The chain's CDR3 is CASSLFLGNTIYF. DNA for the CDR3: TGTGCCAGCAGCTTATTTCTGGGAAACACCATATATTTT.

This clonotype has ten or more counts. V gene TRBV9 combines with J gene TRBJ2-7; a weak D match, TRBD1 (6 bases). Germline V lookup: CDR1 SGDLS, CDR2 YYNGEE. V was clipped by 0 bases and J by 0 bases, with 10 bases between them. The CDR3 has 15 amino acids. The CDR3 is CASSVEGTISYEQYF. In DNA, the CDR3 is TGTGCCAGCAGCGTAGAGGGGACAATCTCCTACGAGCAGTACTTC. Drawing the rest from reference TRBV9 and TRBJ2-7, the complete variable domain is DSGVTQTPKHLITATGQRVTLRCSPRSGDLSVYWYQQSLDQGLQFLIQYYNGEERAKGNILERFSAQQFPDLHSELNLSSLELGDSALYFCASSVEGTISYEQYFGPGTRLTVT.

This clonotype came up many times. This CDR3 reads CASSISGQRGTGELFF. The CDR3 DNA is TGTGCCAGCAGCATCTCGGGACAAAGGGGGACCGGGGAGCTGTTTTTT. This chain links TRBV7-6 with TRBJ2-2; D is possibly TRBD1 (6 bases). Trimming removed 5 bases at V and 5 bases at J, with 18 bases between. Germline CDR1 and CDR2: SGHVS and FNYEAQ. The CDR3 totals 16 residues. The entire variable domain, with the rest obtained from reference TRBV7-6 and TRBJ2-2, is as follows: GAGVSQSPRYKVTKRGQDVALRCDPISGHVSLYWYRQALGQGPEFLTYFNYEAQQDKSGLPNDRFSAERPEGSISTLTIQRTEQRDSAMYRCASSISGQRGTGELFFGEGSRLTVL.

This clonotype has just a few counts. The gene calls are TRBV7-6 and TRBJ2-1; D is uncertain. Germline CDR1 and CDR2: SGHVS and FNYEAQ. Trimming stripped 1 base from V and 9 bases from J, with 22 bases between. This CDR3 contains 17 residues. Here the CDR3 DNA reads TGTGCCAGCAGCTTAGAGGCCAGGCGGCAACGCCCGGGTGAGCAGTTCTTC. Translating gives CASSLEARRQRPGEQFF. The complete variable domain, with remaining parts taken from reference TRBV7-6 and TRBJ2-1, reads GAGVSQSPRYKVTKRGQDVALRCDPISGHVSLYWYRQALGQGPEFLTYFNYEAQQDKSGLPNDRFSAERPEGSISTLTIQRTEQRDSAMYRCASSLEARRQRPGEQFFGPGTRLTVL.

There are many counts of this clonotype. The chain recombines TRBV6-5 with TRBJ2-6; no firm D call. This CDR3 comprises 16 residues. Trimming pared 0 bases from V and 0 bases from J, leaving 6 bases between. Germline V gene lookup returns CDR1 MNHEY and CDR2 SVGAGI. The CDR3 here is CASSYSGLSGANVLTF. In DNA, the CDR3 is TGTGCCAGCAGTTACTCGGGCCTCTCTGGGGCCAACGTCCTGACTTTC.

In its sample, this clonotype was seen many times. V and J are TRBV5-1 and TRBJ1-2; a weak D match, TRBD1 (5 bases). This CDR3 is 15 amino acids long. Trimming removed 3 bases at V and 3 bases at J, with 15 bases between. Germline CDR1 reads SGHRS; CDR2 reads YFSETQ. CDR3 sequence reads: CASSSKGAKDYGYTF. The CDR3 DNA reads TGCGCCAGCAGCTCTAAAGGGGCTAAGGACTATGGCTACACCTTC.

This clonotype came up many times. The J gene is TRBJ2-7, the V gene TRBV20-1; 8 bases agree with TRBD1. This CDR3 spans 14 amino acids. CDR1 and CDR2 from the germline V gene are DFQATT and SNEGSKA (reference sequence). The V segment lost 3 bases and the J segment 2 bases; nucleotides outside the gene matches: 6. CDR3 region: CSARDRAAPYEQYF. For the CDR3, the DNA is TGCAGTGCTAGGGACAGGGCCGCTCCCTACGAGCAGTACTTC.

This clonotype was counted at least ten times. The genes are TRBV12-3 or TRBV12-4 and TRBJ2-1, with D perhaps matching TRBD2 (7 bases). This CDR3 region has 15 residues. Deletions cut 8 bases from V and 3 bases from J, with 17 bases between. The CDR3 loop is CASGAGARNYNEQFF. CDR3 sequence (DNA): TGTGCCAGCGGGGCGGGGGCAAGGAACTACAATGAGCAGTTCTTC.

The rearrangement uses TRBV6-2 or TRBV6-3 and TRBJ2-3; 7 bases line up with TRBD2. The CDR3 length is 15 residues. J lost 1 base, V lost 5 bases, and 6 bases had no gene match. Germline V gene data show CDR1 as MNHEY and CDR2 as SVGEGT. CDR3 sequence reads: CASSLLATGTDTQYF. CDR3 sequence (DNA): TGTGCCAGCAGTCTACTAGCGACCGGCACAGATACGCAGTATTTT.

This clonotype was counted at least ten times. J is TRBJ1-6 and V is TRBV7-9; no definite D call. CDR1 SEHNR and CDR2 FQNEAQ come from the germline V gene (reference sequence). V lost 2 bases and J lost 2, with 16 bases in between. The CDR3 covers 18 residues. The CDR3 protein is CASSLPGTGEPYNSPLHF. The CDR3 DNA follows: TGTGCCAGCAGCTTACCGGGAACGGGAGAACCCTATAATTCACCCCTCCACTTT. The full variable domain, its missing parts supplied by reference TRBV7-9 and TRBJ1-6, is DTGVSQNPRHKITKRGQNVTFRCDPISEHNRLYWYRQTLGQGPEFLTYFQNEAQLEKSRLLSDRFSAERPKGSFSTLEIQRTEQGDSAMYLCASSLPGTGEPYNSPLHFGNGTRLTVT.

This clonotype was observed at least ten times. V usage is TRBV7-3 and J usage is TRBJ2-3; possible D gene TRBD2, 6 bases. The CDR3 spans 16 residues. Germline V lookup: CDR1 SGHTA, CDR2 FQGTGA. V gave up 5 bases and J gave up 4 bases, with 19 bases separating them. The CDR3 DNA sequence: TGTGCCAGCAGCCCAGACCGGGGCGGGGTCGCAGATACGCAGTATTTT. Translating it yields CASSPDRGGVADTQYF.

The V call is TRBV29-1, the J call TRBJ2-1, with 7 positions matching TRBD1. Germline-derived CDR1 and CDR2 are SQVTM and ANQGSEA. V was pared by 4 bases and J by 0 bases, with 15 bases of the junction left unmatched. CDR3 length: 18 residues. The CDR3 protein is CSVASLPGQSSSYNEQFF. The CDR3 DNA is TGCAGCGTTGCCTCCTTACCGGGACAGTCGAGCTCCTACAATGAGCAGTTCTTC.

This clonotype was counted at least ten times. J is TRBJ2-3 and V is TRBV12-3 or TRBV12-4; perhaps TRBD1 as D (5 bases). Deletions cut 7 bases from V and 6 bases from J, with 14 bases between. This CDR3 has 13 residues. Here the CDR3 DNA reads TGTGCCAGCATTCTAGAGACAGCGGATACGCAGTATTTT. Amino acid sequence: CASILETADTQYF.

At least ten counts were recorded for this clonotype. CDR3 nucleotide sequence: TGTGCCAGCAGCCCCAGAGTTACAGATACGCAGTATTTT. It encodes CASSPRVTDTQYF. The chain combines TRBV7-2 with TRBJ2-3; D unresolved. The CDR3 sequence is 13 residues long. Trimming cost V 5 bases and J 3 bases, with 9 bases left between them. Germline lookup yields CDR1 SGHTA and CDR2 FQGNSA.

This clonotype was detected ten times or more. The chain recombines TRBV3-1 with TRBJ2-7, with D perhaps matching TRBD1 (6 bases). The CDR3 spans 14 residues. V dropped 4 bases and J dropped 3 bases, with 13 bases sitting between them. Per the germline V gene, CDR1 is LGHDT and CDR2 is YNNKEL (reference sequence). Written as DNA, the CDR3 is TGTGCCAGCAGCCGATCGGGACAAGACTACGAGCAGTACTTC. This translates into CASSRSGQDYEQYF.

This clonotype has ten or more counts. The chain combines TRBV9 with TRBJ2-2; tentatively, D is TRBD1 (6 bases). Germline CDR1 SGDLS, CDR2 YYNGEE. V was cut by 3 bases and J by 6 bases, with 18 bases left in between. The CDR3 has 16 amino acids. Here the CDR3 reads CASSESPGHPPGELFF. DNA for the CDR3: TGTGCCAGCAGCGAATCTCCGGGACATCCTCCCGGGGAGCTGTTTTTT.

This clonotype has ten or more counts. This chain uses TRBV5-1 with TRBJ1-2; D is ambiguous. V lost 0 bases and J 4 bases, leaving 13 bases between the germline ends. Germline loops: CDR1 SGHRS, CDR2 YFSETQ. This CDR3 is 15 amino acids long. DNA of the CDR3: TGCGCCAGCAGCTTGGGGTGGCACCGGATCTATGGCTACACCTTC. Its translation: CASSLGWHRIYGYTF.

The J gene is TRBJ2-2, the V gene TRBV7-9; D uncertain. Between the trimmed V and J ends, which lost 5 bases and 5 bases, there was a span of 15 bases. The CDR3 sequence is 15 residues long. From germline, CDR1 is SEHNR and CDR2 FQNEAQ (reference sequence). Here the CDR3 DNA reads TGTGCCAGCAGCCGACCGGGCCTTCGTACCGGGGAGCTGTTTTTT. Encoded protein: CASSRPGLRTGELFF.

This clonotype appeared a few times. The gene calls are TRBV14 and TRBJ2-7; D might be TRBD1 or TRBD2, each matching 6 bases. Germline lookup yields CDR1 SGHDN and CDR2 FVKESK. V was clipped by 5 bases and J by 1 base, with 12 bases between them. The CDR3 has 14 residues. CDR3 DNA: TGTGCCAGCAGCTGGAGGGACACGTCCTACGAGCAGTACTTC. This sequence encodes CASSWRDTSYEQYF.

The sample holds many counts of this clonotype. CDR3 protein: CASSPRTSGGPSYNEQFF. The CDR3 coding sequence is TGTGCCAGCAGTCCGCGGACTAGCGGGGGGCCCTCCTACAATGAGCAGTTCTTC. The rearrangement uses TRBV12-3 or TRBV12-4 and TRBJ2-1; 14 nucleotides line up with TRBD2. The CDR3 has 18 residues. Trimming removed 5 bases from V and 0 bases from J; junction bases left unmatched: 6.

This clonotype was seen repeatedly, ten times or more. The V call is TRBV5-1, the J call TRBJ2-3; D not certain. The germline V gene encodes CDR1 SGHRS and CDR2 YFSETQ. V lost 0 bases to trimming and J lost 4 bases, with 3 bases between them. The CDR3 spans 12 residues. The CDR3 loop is CASSLEADTQYF. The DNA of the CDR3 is TGCGCCAGCAGCTTGGAAGCAGATACGCAGTATTTT.

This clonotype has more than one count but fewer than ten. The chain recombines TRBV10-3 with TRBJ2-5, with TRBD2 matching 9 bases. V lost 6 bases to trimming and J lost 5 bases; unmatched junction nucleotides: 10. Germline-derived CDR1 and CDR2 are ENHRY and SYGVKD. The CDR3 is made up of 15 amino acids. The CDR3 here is CAISGDSGRPETQYF. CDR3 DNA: TGTGCCATCAGCGGGGATAGCGGGAGACCTGAGACCCAGTACTTC.

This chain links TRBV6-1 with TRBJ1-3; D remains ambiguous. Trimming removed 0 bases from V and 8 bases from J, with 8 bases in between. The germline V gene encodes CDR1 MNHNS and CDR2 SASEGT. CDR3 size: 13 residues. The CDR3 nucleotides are TGTGCCAGCAGTGAAGCGCTCGGGGACACCATATATTTT. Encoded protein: CASSEALGDTIYF.

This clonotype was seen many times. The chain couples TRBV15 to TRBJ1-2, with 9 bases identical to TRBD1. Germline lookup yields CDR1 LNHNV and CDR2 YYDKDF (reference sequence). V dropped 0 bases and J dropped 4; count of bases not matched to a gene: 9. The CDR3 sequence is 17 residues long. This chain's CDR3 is CATSRETGGFVSYGYTF. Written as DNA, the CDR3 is TGTGCCACCAGCAGAGAGACAGGGGGATTTGTGTCCTATGGCTACACCTTC. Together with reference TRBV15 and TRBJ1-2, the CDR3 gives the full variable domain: DAMVIQNPRYQVTQFGKPVTLSCSQTLNHNVMYWYQQKSSQAPKLLFHYYDKDFNNEADTPDNFQSRRPNTSFCFLDIRSPGLGDTAMYLCATSRETGGFVSYGYTFGSGTRLTVV.

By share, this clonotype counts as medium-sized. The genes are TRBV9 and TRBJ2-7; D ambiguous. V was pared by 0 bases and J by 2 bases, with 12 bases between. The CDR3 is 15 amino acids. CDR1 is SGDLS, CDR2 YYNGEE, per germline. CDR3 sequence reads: CASSVERDGAYEQYF. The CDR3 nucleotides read TGTGCCAGCAGCGTAGAACGTGACGGAGCCTACGAGCAGTACTTC. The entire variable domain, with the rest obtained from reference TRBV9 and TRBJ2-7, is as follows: DSGVTQTPKHLITATGQRVTLRCSPRSGDLSVYWYQQSLDQGLQFLIQYYNGEERAKGNILERFSAQQFPDLHSELNLSSLELGDSALYFCASSVERDGAYEQYFGPGTRLTVT.